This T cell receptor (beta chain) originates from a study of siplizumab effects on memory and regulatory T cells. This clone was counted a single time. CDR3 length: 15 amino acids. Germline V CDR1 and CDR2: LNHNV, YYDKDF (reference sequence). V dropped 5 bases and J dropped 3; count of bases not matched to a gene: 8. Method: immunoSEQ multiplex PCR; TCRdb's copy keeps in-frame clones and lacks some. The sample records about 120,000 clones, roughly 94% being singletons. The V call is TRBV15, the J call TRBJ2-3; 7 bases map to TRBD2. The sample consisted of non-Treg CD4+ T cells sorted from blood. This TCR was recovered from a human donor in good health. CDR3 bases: TGTGCCACCAGCGGTTCGGGGCGGGAGACAGATACGCAGTATTTT. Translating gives CATSGSGRETDTQYF.